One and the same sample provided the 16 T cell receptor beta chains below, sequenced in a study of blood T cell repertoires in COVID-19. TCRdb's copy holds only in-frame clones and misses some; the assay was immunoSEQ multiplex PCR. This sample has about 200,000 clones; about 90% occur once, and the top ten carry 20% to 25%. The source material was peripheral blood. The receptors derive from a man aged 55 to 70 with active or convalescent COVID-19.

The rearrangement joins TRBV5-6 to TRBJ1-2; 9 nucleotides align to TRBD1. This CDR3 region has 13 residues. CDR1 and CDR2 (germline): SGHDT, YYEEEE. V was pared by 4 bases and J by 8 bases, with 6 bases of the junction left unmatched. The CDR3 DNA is TGTGCCAGCAGCCTTCTCGGACAGGGGGGCTACACCTTC. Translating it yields CASSLLGQGGYTF.

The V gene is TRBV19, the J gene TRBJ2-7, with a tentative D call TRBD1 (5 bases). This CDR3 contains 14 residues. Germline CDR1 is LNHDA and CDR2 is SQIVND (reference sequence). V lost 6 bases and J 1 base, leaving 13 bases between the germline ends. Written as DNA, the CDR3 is TGTGCCAGTAGGTTCAGGGTTGAATCCTACGAGCAGTACTTC. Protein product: CASRFRVESYEQYF.

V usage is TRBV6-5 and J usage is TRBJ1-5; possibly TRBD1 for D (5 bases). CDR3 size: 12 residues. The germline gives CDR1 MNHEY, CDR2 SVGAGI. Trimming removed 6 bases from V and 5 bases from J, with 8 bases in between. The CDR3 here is CASRGGDQPQHF. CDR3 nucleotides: TGTGCCAGCAGAGGAGGGGATCAGCCCCAGCATTTT.

CDR3: CASSLGGAGVSTDTQYF. The CDR3 DNA reads as TGTGCCAGCAGCTTAGGAGGAGCGGGGGTGAGCACAGATACGCAGTATTTT. The chain uses TRBV11-3 and TRBJ2-3; 8 bases agree with TRBD2. Trimming took 1 base from V and 0 from J; bases not matched to a gene: 6. Germline CDR1 SGHNT, CDR2 YENEEA. This CDR3 spans 17 amino acids.

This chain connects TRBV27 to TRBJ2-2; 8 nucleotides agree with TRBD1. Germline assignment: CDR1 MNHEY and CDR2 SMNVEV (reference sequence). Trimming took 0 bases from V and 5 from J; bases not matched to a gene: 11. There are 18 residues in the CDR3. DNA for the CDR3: TGTGCCAGCAGTTTATCGGAGCAGGGGGCCATGGGGACCGGGGAGCTGTTTTTT. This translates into CASSLSEQGAMGTGELFF.

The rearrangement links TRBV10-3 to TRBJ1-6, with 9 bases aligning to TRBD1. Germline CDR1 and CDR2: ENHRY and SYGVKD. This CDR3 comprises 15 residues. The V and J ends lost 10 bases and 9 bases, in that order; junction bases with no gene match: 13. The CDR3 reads CATREGQGLGSPLHF. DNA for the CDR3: TGTGCCACCAGAGAGGGACAGGGATTAGGTTCACCCCTCCACTTT.

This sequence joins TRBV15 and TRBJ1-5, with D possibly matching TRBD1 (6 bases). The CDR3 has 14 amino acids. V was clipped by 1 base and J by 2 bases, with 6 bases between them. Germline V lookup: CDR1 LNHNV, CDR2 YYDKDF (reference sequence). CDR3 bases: TGTGCCACCAGCAGAGCAGGGGGCAATCAGCCCCAGCATTTT. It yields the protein CATSRAGGNQPQHF.

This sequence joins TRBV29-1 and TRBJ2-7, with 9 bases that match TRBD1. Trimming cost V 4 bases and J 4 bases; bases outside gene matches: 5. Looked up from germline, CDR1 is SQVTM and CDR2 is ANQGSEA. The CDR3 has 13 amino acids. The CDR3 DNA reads TGCAGCGTTGCATCCGGGACAGGGTACGAGCAGTACTTC. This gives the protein CSVASGTGYEQYF.

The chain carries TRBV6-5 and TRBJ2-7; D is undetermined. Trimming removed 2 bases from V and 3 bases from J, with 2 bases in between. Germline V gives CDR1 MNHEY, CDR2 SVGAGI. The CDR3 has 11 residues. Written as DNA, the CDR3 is TGTGCCAGCAGTTACCTCTACGAGCAGTACTTC. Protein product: CASSYLYEQYF.

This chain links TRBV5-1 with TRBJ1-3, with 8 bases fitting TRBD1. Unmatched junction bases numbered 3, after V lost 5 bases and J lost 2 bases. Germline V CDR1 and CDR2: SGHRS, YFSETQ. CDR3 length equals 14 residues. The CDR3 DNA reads TGCGCCAGCAGTACAGGGGGAACTGGAAACACCATATATTTT. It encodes CASSTGGTGNTIYF.

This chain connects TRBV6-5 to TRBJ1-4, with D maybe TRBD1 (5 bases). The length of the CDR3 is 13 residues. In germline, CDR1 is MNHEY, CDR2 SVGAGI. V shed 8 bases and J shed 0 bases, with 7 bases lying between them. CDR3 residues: CASDSSTNEKLFF. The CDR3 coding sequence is TGTGCCAGCGACAGTTCAACTAATGAAAAACTGTTTTTT.

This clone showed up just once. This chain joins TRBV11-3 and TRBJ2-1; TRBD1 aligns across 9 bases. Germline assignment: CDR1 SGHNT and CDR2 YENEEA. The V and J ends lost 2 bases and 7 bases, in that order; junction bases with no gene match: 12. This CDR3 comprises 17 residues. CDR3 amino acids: CASSLSRGTGPNNEQFF. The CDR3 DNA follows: TGTGCCAGCAGCTTATCCCGGGGGACAGGGCCCAATAATGAGCAGTTCTTC.

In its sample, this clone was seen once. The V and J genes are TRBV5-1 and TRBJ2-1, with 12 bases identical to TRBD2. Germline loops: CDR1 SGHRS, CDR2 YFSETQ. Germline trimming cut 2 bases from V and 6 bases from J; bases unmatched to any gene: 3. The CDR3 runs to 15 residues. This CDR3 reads CASSFLAGGTNEQFF. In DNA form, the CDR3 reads TGCGCCAGCAGCTTCCTAGCGGGGGGGACCAATGAGCAGTTCTTC.

The CDR3 DNA sequence: TGCGCCAGCAGAATTGGCGGGGGGGCCAGGGAGACCCAGTACTTC. This sequence encodes CASRIGGGARETQYF. V gene TRBV5-1 combines with J gene TRBJ2-5, with 9 bases identical to TRBD2. CDR3 length equals 15 residues. The trim removed 5 bases at V and 5 bases at J, leaving 10 bases unmatched. Germline V gives CDR1 SGHRS, CDR2 YFSETQ.

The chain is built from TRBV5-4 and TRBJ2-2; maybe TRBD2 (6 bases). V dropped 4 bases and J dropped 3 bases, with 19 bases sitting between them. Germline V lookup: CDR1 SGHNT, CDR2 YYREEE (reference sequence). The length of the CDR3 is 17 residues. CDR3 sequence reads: CASSRNSGTSHTGELFF. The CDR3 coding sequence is TGTGCCAGCAGCCGCAATTCTGGTACTAGCCACACCGGGGAGCTGTTTTTT.

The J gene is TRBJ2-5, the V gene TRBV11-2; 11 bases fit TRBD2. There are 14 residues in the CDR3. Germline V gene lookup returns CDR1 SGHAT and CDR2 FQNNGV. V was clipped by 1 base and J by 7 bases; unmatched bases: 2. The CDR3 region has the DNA TGTGCCAGCAGCTTAGTCACTAGCGGGGGGACCCAGTACTTC. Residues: CASSLVTSGGTQYF.